Below, one T cell receptor (beta chain) is given with its context. No antigen is known for it. The sample originates from a study of cytomegalovirus exposure and HLA in healthy donors. Findings of the study overall: Another analysis was done later, and it associated approximately 18,000 TCR beta sequences with HLA alleles at 0.05 false discovery rate. Under in vitro conditions, a few CMV-associated chains were confirmed as specific for CMV antigens. By a later analysis, the bulk of CMV-associated TCR beta chains appeared HLA-restricted.

V lost 2 bases to trimming and J lost 8 bases, with 10 bases between them. Germline CDR1 SQVTM, CDR2 ANQGSEA. The CDR3 covers 12 residues. PCR used 60 Vbeta primers and 13 Jbeta primers. The method was immunoSEQ multiplex PCR; TCRdb's version includes in-frame clones alone and lacks a portion of them. Of some 150,000 clones in the sample, 60% to 85% are singletons; the top ten hold around 1.3%. The TCR comes from a woman aged 40-49 years in good health and CMV-seronegative. The genes are TRBV29-1 and TRBJ2-1; possible D gene TRBD1, 5 bases. The specimen was PBMCs. CDR3 nucleotides: TGCAGCGTTGAAATTTCGACAGATGAGCAGTTCTTC. It codes for CSVEISTDEQFF.